This T cell receptor (beta chain) was found in a study of blood T cell repertoires in COVID-19. Overall study: Some COVID-19 samples were acute and others convalescent; all came from the United States, Italy and Spain. T cells, B-cell-depleted T cells, or PBMCs provided the cDNA or gDNA that served as material.

Methods used by the authors: Scientists estimated how many nucleated cells there were by amplifying reference gene primers. Sequencing used immunoSEQ multiplex PCR; TCRdb keeps in-frame clones, though not all of them. V, J and clone size reflect that table, while D and trimming were determined from the DNA. Of some 200,000 clones listed, 60% to 85% are singletons. This clone was seen just once. The CDR3 loop spans 14 amino acids. After removal of 4 bases from V and 4 bases from J, the junction contained 6 bases not matched to a gene. Germline values: CDR1 SNHLY, CDR2 FYNNEI. This clonotype was obtained from a woman aged 70-85 years with acute or convalescent COVID-19. The rearrangement links TRBV2 to TRBJ1-2; 7 bases are shared with TRBD1. Sequencing was performed on peripheral blood. CDR3 nucleotides: TGTGCCAGCAGTGGGCAGGGGGGTAGCTATGGCTACACCTTC. Translation: CASSGQGGSYGYTF.